The clone carrying this T cell receptor (beta chain) has only a few counts. The data derive from a study of patients and donors after allogeneic stem cell transplantation. The CDR3 is made up of 12 amino acids. Germline CDR1 GTSNPN, CDR2 SVGIG (reference sequence). V gave up 3 bases and J gave up 8 bases, with 13 bases separating them. Each CDR3 protein is one row after TCRdb ran MiXCR on the RT-PCR reads. The sample records roughly 940,000 distinct CDR3 sequences, approximately 18% being singletons. The TCR sequence derives from a human donor who was either an allogeneic HSCT recipient or a stem cell or donor lymphocyte infusion donor (not recorded which). It is not recorded whose cells these are; they may come from a transplant donor. Material for sequencing was blood, either unsorted or a sorted T cell fraction (not recorded which). The chain links TRBV30 to TRBJ1-2; D remains ambiguous. This chain's CDR3 is CAWSRKGVGYTF. The CDR3, as DNA: TGTGCCTGGAGCCGGAAGGGAGTGGGCTACACCTTC.